This T cell receptor (beta chain) was captured in a study of molecular identifiers for immune sequencing clone quantification. This clonotype was seen ten or more times. The CDR3 is 13 residues long. Per the germline V gene, CDR1 is SEHNR and CDR2 is FQNEAQ (reference sequence). With 3 bases removed from V and 0 bases from J, the gap between germline ends came to 2 bases. A single record per CDR3 protein comes from TCRdb applying MiXCR to the PCR reads. The sample has roughly 630,000 distinct CDR3 sequences, about 25% seen once. The TCR was taken from a human donor in good health. Some libraries in this study had Jurkat cell RNA spiked in. The sample comprised naive CD8+ T cells from blood, with Jurkat cell RNA spiked in. The subset here: FACS-sorted CD8+CD4-CCR7+CD45RA+ naive T cells. The chain combines TRBV7-9 with TRBJ1-4; D uncertain. The CDR3 is CASSLATNEKLFF. The CDR3 DNA sequence: TGTGCCAGCAGCTTGGCAACTAATGAAAAACTGTTTTTT. The full variable domain, rest sourced from reference TRBV7-9 and TRBJ1-4, is DTGVSQNPRHKITKRGQNVTFRCDPISEHNRLYWYRQTLGQGPEFLTYFQNEAQLEKSRLLSDRFSAERPKGSFSTLEIQRTEQGDSAMYLCASSLATNEKLFFGSGTQLSVL.